This T cell receptor beta chain stems from a study of blood T cell repertoires in COVID-19. Study details: Collection of acute and convalescent COVID-19 samples took place in the United States, Italy and Spain. T cells, B-cell-depleted T cells, or PBMCs provided the cDNA or gDNA that served as material.

As originally analysed: Amplification of reference gene primers was used by the study to estimate nucleated cell counts. Repertoires were generated with immunoSEQ multiplex PCR, while TCRdb's copy carries only in-frame clones and drops some. That table supplies the V and J calls and clone size; D and trimming were determined from the DNA. The table records under 250,000 clones, approximately 85% of them present only once. The CDR3 sequence is 13 residues long. Germline lookup yields CDR1 MNHEY and CDR2 SVGAGI. With 6 bases clipped from V and 3 bases from J, the junction kept 2 bases outside the gene matches.

The sample comprised peripheral blood. The rearrangement links TRBV6-5 to TRBJ1-5; 7 nucleotides line up with TRBD1. The origin of this receptor is a man aged 80 or over with acute or convalescent COVID-19. CDR3: CASSRGVNQPQHF. The CDR3 DNA sequence: TGTGCCAGCAGCAGGGGGGTCAATCAGCCCCAGCATTTT.